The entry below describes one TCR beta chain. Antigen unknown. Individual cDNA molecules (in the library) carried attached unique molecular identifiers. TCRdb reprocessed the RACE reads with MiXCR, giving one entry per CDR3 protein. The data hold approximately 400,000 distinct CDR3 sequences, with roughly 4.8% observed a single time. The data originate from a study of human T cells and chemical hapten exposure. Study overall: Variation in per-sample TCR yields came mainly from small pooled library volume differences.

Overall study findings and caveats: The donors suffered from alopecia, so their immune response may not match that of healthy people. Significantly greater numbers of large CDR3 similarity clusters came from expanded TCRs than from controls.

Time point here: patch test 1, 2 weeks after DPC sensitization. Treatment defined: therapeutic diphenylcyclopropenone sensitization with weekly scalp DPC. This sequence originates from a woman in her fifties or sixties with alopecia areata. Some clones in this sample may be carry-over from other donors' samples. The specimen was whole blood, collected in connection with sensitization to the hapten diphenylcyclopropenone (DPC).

The CDR3 loop reads CASSEDVISYEQYF. CDR3 nucleotide sequence: TGTGCCAGCTCTGAAGATGTTATATCCTACGAGCAGTACTTC. The chain employs TRBV18 and TRBJ2-7; D uncertain. Germline values: CDR1 KGHSH, CDR2 LQKENI. This CDR3 is 14 amino acids long. V shed 6 bases and J shed 1 base, with 13 bases lying between them.